The clone carrying this TCR beta chain was observed once. This sample was included in a study of blood T cell repertoires in COVID-19. Study overall: Samples representing acute and convalescent COVID-19 were sourced from the United States, Italy and Spain. T cells, B-cell-depleted T cells, or PBMCs provided the cDNA or gDNA that served as material.

How the authors handled the data: Reference gene primer amplification gave estimated nucleated cell counts. The assay was immunoSEQ multiplex PCR, and TCRdb's table has in-frame clones only and misses some. V and J calls and clone size are given by that table; D and trimming were obtained from the DNA. The sample consists of about 230,000 clones, 70% to 90% of them appearing once. The CDR3 loop spans 13 amino acids. Deletions cut 3 bases from V and 1 base from J, with 6 bases between. The rearrangement uses TRBV12-3 or TRBV12-4 and TRBJ2-5; D not resolved. The receptor comes from a man aged 40-50 years with acute or convalescent COVID-19. The sequencing sample was made of peripheral blood. CDR3 sequence: CASSLRRQETQYF. The CDR3 DNA reads TGTGCCAGCAGTTTGCGGCGCCAAGAGACCCAGTACTTC.